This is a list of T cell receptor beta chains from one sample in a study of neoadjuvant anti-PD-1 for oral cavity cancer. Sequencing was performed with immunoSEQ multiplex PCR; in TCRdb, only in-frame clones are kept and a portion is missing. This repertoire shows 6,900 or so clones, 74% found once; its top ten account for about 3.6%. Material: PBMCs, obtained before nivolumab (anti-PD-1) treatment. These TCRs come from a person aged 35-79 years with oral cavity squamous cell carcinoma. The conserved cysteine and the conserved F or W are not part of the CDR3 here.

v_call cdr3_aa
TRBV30 AWTPGHNIYEQY
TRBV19 ASTASRVRADTQY
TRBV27 ASRNPGTGELF
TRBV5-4 ASSPWTSGGAHEQY
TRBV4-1 ASSQGSGPDPNYGYT
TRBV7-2 ASSLVAGGWETQY
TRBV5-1 ASSLDRSNEQF
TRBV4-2 ASSQGTGIEEKLF
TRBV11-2 ASSLVRGVGTQY
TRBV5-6 ASSFYVAGYTGELF
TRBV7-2 ASSLAPGPYNEQF
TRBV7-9 ASSLVGGSYEQY
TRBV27 ASNVGGEGTDTQY
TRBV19 ASSPQGAGTEAF
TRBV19 ASSTGTGFYNEQF
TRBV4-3 ASSQEVVGTNEKLF
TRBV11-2 ASSFGPLADRDTQY
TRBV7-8 ASSNGWDRAF
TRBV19 ASSRDRKYGYT
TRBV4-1 ASSQQPKGSDAADTQY
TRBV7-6 ASSAPVGADTGELF